What follows is one T cell receptor beta chain and its context. The antigen is not known. The data derive from a study of beta chain features in type 1 diabetes. Study-wide results and limits: In every one of the four CD4+ subsets, TCRB CDR3s were moderately but significantly shorter in Type 1 diabetes patients.

The CDR3 has 12 amino acids. V lost 2 bases to trimming and J lost 8 bases, with 7 bases between them. Germline-derived CDR1 and CDR2 are KGHSH and LQKENI. The study reverse transcribed the entire isolated RNA, so it sequenced expressed TCRB transcripts. The assay was immunoSEQ multiplex PCR, and TCRdb's table has in-frame clones only and misses some. The sample records about 340,000 clones, roughly 12% being singletons. The TCR was taken from a woman under 30 with type 1 diabetes. Source material: naive CD4+ T cells from blood. The J gene is TRBJ2-1, the V gene TRBV18; tentatively, D is TRBD1 (6 bases). The CDR3 spells CASSPGGHEQFF. CDR3 DNA sequence: TGTGCCAGCTCACCAGGGGGCCATGAGCAGTTCTTC.